This is a list of T cell receptor beta chains from one sample in a study of cytomegalovirus exposure and HLA in healthy donors. Here immunoSEQ multiplex PCR was the method, and the copy in TCRdb shows in-frame clones only, minus some. Counted here are 95,000 to 150,000 clones, over 60% occurring once; the ten biggest clones make up roughly 8.6%. The specimen was PBMCs. These receptors were taken from a woman between 40 and 50 years old in good health and CMV-seropositive. Both conserved end residues are part of each CDR3. The D gene is left open where the match is weak. A row's size may be missing; if present it is once, few, many or a size class.

CDR3	DNA	size	V	J	D
CASNLQGQGNQPQHF	TGTGCCAGCAACCTACAGGGACAGGGCAATCAGCCCCAGCATTTT	once	TRBV6-6	TRBJ1-5	TRBD1
CASSSRGGAGELFF	TGTGCCAGCAGCTCTAGGGGGGGCGCCGGGGAGCTGTTTTTT	-	TRBV6-1	TRBJ2-2	-
CASSLRGSYGYTF	TGTGCCAGTAGTCTGAGGGGGTCTTATGGCTACACCTTC	once	TRBV19	TRBJ1-2	-
CASSLVAGGRYEQYF	TGTGCCAGCAGCTTAGTAGCGGGGGGTAGGTACGAGCAGTACTTC	-	TRBV11-2	TRBJ2-7	TRBD2
CASSSTGTGGVYSF	TGTGCCAGCAGTTCCACCGGGACAGGGGGCGTATATTCCTTC	-	TRBV6-4	TRBJ1-2	TRBD1
CAWSQVNEQYF	TGTGCCTGGAGTCAGGTGAACGAGCAGTACTTC	-	TRBV30	TRBJ2-7	-
CASSTRGGHSTDTQYF	TGTGCCAGCAGCACCCGAGGGGGCCATAGCACAGATACGCAGTATTTT	few	TRBV7-3	TRBJ2-3	TRBD1
CASRGDDRGYTGELFF	TGTGCCAGCAGGGGTGATGACAGGGGGTACACCGGGGAGCTGTTTTTT	-	TRBV27	TRBJ2-2	TRBD1
CASSPIGTSEAFF	TGTGCCAGCAGCCCGATCGGGACATCTGAAGCTTTCTTT	few	TRBV11-2	TRBJ1-1	-
CATAPGGGGETQYF	TGTGCCACCGCGCCTGGGGGAGGCGGAGAGACCCAGTACTTC	-	TRBV2	TRBJ2-5	-
CATSRDAVARDRGGYTF	TGTGCCACCAGCAGAGATGCCGTGGCCAGGGACAGGGGAGGCTACACCTTC	-	TRBV15	TRBJ1-2	TRBD1
CSVRIQVETQYF	TGCAGCGTTAGGATCCAGGTAGAGACCCAGTACTTC	once	TRBV29-1	TRBJ2-5	-
CASSQASTNEKLFF	TGTGCCAGCAGCCAGGCCTCAACTAATGAAAAACTGTTTTTT	once	TRBV5-6	TRBJ1-4	-
CAWSNSGGAWAGELFF	TGTGCCTGGAGTAATTCCGGGGGGGCCTGGGCCGGGGAGCTGTTTTTT	-	TRBV30	TRBJ2-2	TRBD2
CASSTLGRVTDTQYF	TGTGCCAGTAGTACCCTGGGGAGGGTCACAGATACGCAGTATTTT	few	TRBV19	TRBJ2-3	TRBD2
CASSIMGQGTEAFF	TGTGCCAGTAGTATTATGGGACAGGGTACTGAAGCTTTCTTT	few	TRBV19	TRBJ1-1	TRBD1
CSVEGGVGYTF	TGCAGTGTTGAGGGGGGGGTAGGCTACACCTTC	-	TRBV20-1	TRBJ1-2	-
CAISFLKNTEAFF	TGTGCCATCAGTTTCCTAAAGAACACTGAAGCTTTCTTT	-	TRBV10-3	TRBJ1-1	-
CASVEVGGPNTGELFF	TGTGCTAGTGTGGAAGTGGGAGGCCCGAACACCGGGGAGCTGTTTTTT	-	TRBV12-5	TRBJ2-2	-
CASSPLAPVNEQFF	TGTGCCAGCTCACCATTGGCCCCCGTCAATGAGCAGTTCTTC	-	TRBV18	TRBJ2-1	-
CASTSGGSYVNEQFF	TGTGCCAGTACGTCAGGGGGGTCGTACGTCAATGAGCAGTTCTTC	-	TRBV19	TRBJ2-1	-
CASSEVEQGTDTQYF	TGTGCCAGCAGTGAAGTCGAGCAGGGCACAGATACGCAGTATTTT	-	TRBV6-1	TRBJ2-3	-
CASSLDRGLGYF	TGTGCCAGCAGCTTAGATAGGGGCCTGGGGTACTTC	-	TRBV7-9	TRBJ2-7	-
CASSSWGPTNEKLFF	TGCGCCAGCAGCTCGTGGGGGCCAACTAATGAAAAACTGTTTTTT	-	TRBV5-1	TRBJ1-4	-
CASRPDGADYGYTF	TGTGCCAGCAGGCCCGATGGGGCTGACTATGGCTACACCTTC	-	TRBV2	TRBJ1-2	-
CASSLFRGISYEQYF	TGTGCCAGCAGTTTATTTAGGGGAATCTCCTACGAGCAGTACTTC	-	TRBV27	TRBJ2-7	-
CASSYQGQGSGYTF	TGTGCCAGCAGTTACCAGGGACAGGGGAGCGGCTACACCTTC	-	TRBV6-5	TRBJ1-2	TRBD1